Listed here are 18 T cell receptor beta chains from one sample, sequenced in a study of cytomegalovirus exposure and HLA in healthy donors (dated by TCRdb to about 2017). Library preparation used the immunoSEQ multiplex PCR assay. For the multiplex PCR, a mixture combining 60 forward primers for TCR Vbeta segments and 13 reverse primers for TCR Jbeta segments was used. TCRdb took over this immuneACCESS table, retaining in-frame rearrangements with V and J assigned. Such tables are incomplete; in checked studies, under half of the missing clones stem from an unresolved V gene, and the remainder is unexplained. The sample table lists 100,000 or so clones, roughly 70% of them with a count of one. The ten largest clones capture under 11% of the sample. What was sequenced was PBMCs. Receptor source: a man in his fifties in good health and CMV-seronegative.

This chain uses TRBV19 with TRBJ1-1; D ambiguous. The CDR3 has 15 amino acids. CDR1 is LNHDA and CDR2 is SQIVND in the germline V gene (reference sequence). With 6 bases removed from V and 0 bases from J, the gap between germline ends came to 14 bases. CDR3 loop: CASSPFGRMNTEAFF. The CDR3 DNA reads TGTGCCAGTAGCCCATTCGGGAGAATGAACACTGAAGCTTTCTTT. The complete variable domain, with remaining parts taken from reference TRBV19 and TRBJ1-1, reads DGGITQSPKYLFRKEGQNVTLSCEQNLNHDAMYWYRQDPGQGLRLIYYSQIVNDFQKGDIAEGYSVSREKKESFPLTVTSAQKNPTAFYLCASSPFGRMNTEAFFGQGTRLTVV.

The chain joins TRBV4-3 to TRBJ2-7; TRBD1 aligns across 9 bases. This CDR3 comprises 18 residues. The ends lost 4 bases at V and 2 bases at J; junction bases unmatched: 15. The germline V gene encodes CDR1 LGHNA and CDR2 YSLEER. In DNA form, the CDR3 reads TGCGCCAGCAGCCTTCGAGTTTCTCCGGGACAGGGAACCTACGAGCAGTACTTC. This encodes CASSLRVSPGQGTYEQYF.

The CDR3 DNA is TGTGCCAGCACCCAGCGACGGGACACCATATATTTT. The encoded protein is CASTQRRDTIYF. J is TRBJ1-3 and V is TRBV7-2, with D hard to call. Germline-derived CDR1 and CDR2 are SGHTA and FQGNSA. Trimming shortened V by 7 bases and J by 8 bases, and 12 bases separated the two germline ends. The CDR3 consists of 12 residues.

This clone is medium-sized in the sample. The gene calls are TRBV28 and TRBJ2-7; D uncertain. Trimming cost V 2 bases and J 2 bases, with 7 bases left between them. Germline CDR1 is MDHEN and CDR2 is SYDVKM. The CDR3 totals 13 residues. The CDR3 region is CASSLEQTYEQYF. The CDR3 DNA follows: TGTGCCAGCAGTTTAGAACAGACCTACGAGCAGTACTTC. The full variable domain, rest sourced from reference TRBV28 and TRBJ2-7, is DVKVTQSSRYLVKRTGEKVFLECVQDMDHENMFWYRQDPGLGLRLIYFSYDVKMKEKGDIPEGYSVSREKKERFSLILESASTNQTSMYLCASSLEQTYEQYFGPGTRLTVT.

This clone has more than one count but fewer than ten. The chain is built from TRBV29-1 and TRBJ1-1, with TRBD1 matching over 8 bases. V shed 8 bases, J shed 4 bases, and the junction held 9 bases outside the gene matches. The length of the CDR3 is 13 residues. Germline V lookup: CDR1 SQVTM, CDR2 ANQGSEA. CDR3 sequence: CSSLGQGSTEAFF. CDR3 bases: TGCAGCTCCCTAGGACAGGGTAGCACTGAAGCTTTCTTT.

The rearrangement joins TRBV19 to TRBJ1-1, with 7 bases lining up with TRBD1. This CDR3 has 16 amino acids. From germline, CDR1 is LNHDA and CDR2 SQIVND (reference sequence). After removal of 2 bases from V and 5 bases from J, the junction contained 11 bases not matched to a gene. The CDR3 loop reads CASSILTGVTGTEAFF. CDR3 DNA sequence: TGTGCCAGTAGTATACTCACAGGGGTAACCGGGACTGAAGCTTTCTTT.

This clone was observed a few times. The V gene is TRBV7-8, the J gene TRBJ1-5, with D possibly being TRBD1 (6 bases). V dropped 5 bases and J dropped 0 bases, with 8 bases sitting between them. Germline V gene lookup returns CDR1 SGHVS and CDR2 FQNEAQ. The CDR3 contains 14 residues. CDR3 residues: CASSGQNSNQPQHF. The CDR3 coding sequence is TGTGCCAGCAGCGGACAGAATAGCAATCAGCCCCAGCATTTT.

J is TRBJ2-7 and V is TRBV5-1; no reliable D call. Trimming took off 2 bases at V and 2 bases at J, with 11 bases between the two ends. Germline V lookup: CDR1 SGHRS, CDR2 YFSETQ. The CDR3 has 14 amino acids. The CDR3: CASSFGLSAYEQYF. CDR3 bases: TGCGCCAGCAGCTTTGGGCTCTCCGCCTACGAGCAGTACTTC. Combining the CDR3 with reference TRBV5-1 and TRBJ2-7 gives the whole variable domain KAGVTQTPRYLIKTRGQQVTLSCSPISGHRSVSWYQQTPGQGLQFLFEYFSETQRNKGNFPGRFSGRQFSNSRSEMNVSTLELGDSALYLCASSFGLSAYEQYFGPGTRLTVT.

For the CDR3, the DNA is TGTGCCAGCAGCCCCCGGGACAGGGGCAATCAGCCCCAGCATTTT. The encoded protein is CASSPRDRGNQPQHF. The chain uses TRBV5-4 and TRBJ1-5; TRBD1 aligns across 9 bases. This CDR3 is built from 15 residues. The V gene's germline CDR1 is SGHNT and CDR2 YYREEE (reference sequence). V shed 4 bases and J 2 bases; nucleotides not matched to a gene: 4.

This chain joins TRBV18 and TRBJ1-2; tentatively, D is TRBD1 (5 bases). Trimming pared 0 bases from V and 3 bases from J, leaving 11 bases between. The CDR3 covers 15 residues. The germline V gene encodes CDR1 KGHSH and CDR2 LQKENI. CDR3 nucleotides: TGTGCCAGCTCACCACCGGGAAAGGGGTACTATGGCTACACCTTC. It specifies CASSPPGKGYYGYTF.

V gene TRBV19 combines with J gene TRBJ2-7; TRBD1 aligns across 8 bases. V was pared by 6 bases and J by 5 bases, with 9 bases of the junction left unmatched. The germline V gene has CDR1 LNHDA and CDR2 SQIVND (reference sequence). The CDR3 sequence is 14 residues long. The CDR3 region has the DNA TGTGCCAGTAGCATCGACAGGGGAGGCGACGAGCAGTACTTC. Translation: CASSIDRGGDEQYF.

The rearrangement joins TRBV28 to TRBJ2-5, with D unresolved. The CDR3 runs to 15 residues. The germline V gene encodes CDR1 MDHEN and CDR2 SYDVKM. V lost 8 bases and J lost 0, with 16 bases in between. The CDR3 sequence is CASLPGRSYQETQYF. The CDR3 DNA follows: TGTGCCAGCCTCCCCGGCAGGTCGTACCAAGAGACCCAGTACTTC.

This chain connects TRBV15 to TRBJ1-1; 8 bases align to TRBD1. After removal of 5 bases from V and 0 bases from J, the junction contained 5 bases not matched to a gene. Germline V gene sequence: CDR1 LNHNV, CDR2 YYDKDF (reference sequence). CDR3 size: 15 residues. In DNA, the CDR3 is TGTGCCACCAGCCCTCGGACAGGGATGAACACTGAAGCTTTCTTT. It translates to CATSPRTGMNTEAFF.

The V gene is TRBV28, the J gene TRBJ1-1, with unresolved D. The CDR3 has 15 amino acids. Germline V gene lookup returns CDR1 MDHEN and CDR2 SYDVKM. Between the trimmed V and J ends, which lost 5 bases and 1 base, there was a span of 14 bases. The CDR3 DNA reads TGTGCCAGCAGTACTCATCTTCCGGGGAACACTGAAGCTTTCTTT. Protein sequence: CASSTHLPGNTEAFF.

The chain is built from TRBV6-1 and TRBJ1-4, with no clear D. Germline CDR1 reads MNHNS; CDR2 reads SASEGT. V was cut by 8 bases and J by 6 bases, with 16 bases left in between. The CDR3 is 14 amino acids. The CDR3 nucleotides are TGTGCCAGCCGTAGCGGGAGCTCCCATGAAAAACTGTTTTTT. Translation: CASRSGSSHEKLFF.

The chain has TRBV7-6 and TRBJ2-1; perhaps TRBD2 as D (6 bases). V lost 8 bases, J lost 4 bases, and 15 bases lay in between. This CDR3 comprises 14 residues. The germline V gene encodes CDR1 SGHVS and CDR2 FNYEAQ. CDR3 bases: TGTGCCAGCGGGGCTACTCGGGGGTACAATGAGCAGTTCTTC. Encoded protein: CASGATRGYNEQFF.

This chain links TRBV6-5 with TRBJ1-5, with D possibly being TRBD1 (5 bases). From germline, CDR1 is MNHEY and CDR2 SVGAGI. The CDR3 sequence is 14 residues long. Trimming took off 5 bases at V and 6 bases at J, with 14 bases between the two ends. The CDR3 nucleotides are TGTGCCAGCAGTCTCGGGGGTAACGGTCAGCCCCAGCATTTT. It is translated as CASSLGGNGQPQHF.

Details on this clone: A read error may account for a junction end that differs from germline. The rearrangement uses TRBV15 and TRBJ1-5; 8 bases align to TRBD1. Germline V gene lookup returns CDR1 LNHNV and CDR2 YYDKDF (reference sequence). This CDR3 comprises 15 residues. In DNA form, the CDR3 reads TGTGCCACCAGCAGAGATCCTCCCCCCGCGGGACAGGTGGGGTTT. It codes for CATSRDPPPAGQVGF.